Listed here are 29 T cell receptor beta chains from one sample, sequenced in a study of T-cell memory formation after mild COVID-19. TCRdb reprocessed the 5' RACE reads with MiXCR, giving one entry per CDR3 protein. The sample records about 150,000 distinct CDR3 sequences, 10% to 15% being singletons. Sequencing was done on a sample of PBMCs or a T cell subset sorted from them (not recorded which). These receptors all stem from a man in his late teens or twenties who had mild COVID-19 (a few samples of this study predate the infection). Cell type and time point are not known.

The chain recombines TRBV20-1 with TRBJ2-3; a possible D gene is TRBD1 (6 bases). Germline V gene lookup returns CDR1 DFQATT and CDR2 SNEGSKA (reference sequence). V was cut by 6 bases and J by 4 bases, with 17 bases left in between. CDR3 length: 14 amino acids. Written as DNA, the CDR3 is TGCAGTGCGAACACAGGGTTGTGGGCAGATACGCAGTATTTT. Its translation is CSANTGLWADTQYF.

The chain has TRBV3-1 and TRBJ1-3; no clear D. The length of the CDR3 is 13 residues. V lost 4 bases and J lost 1, with 5 bases in between. CDR1 and CDR2 (germline): LGHDT, YNNKEL (reference sequence). CDR3 sequence (DNA): TGTGCCAGCAGCCGGACTTCTGGAAACACCATATATTTT. Its protein is CASSRTSGNTIYF. Using reference TRBV3-1 and TRBJ1-3 for the parts outside the CDR3, the full variable domain is DTAVSQTPKYLVTQMGNDKSIKCEQNLGHDTMYWYKQDSKKFLKIMFSYNNKELIINETVPNRFSPKSPDKAHLNLHINSLELGDSAVYFCASSRTSGNTIYFGEGSWLTVV.

The genes are TRBV6-2 or TRBV6-3 and TRBJ2-2; perhaps TRBD1 as D (6 bases). CDR3 size: 14 residues. The germline V and J ends were trimmed by 8 bases and 1 base, with 11 bases remaining between them. Germline CDR1 reads MNHEY; CDR2 reads SVGEGT. CDR3 region: CASLTGLNTGELFF. In DNA form, the CDR3 reads TGTGCCAGCCTGACAGGCCTGAACACCGGGGAGCTGTTTTTT.

The chain carries TRBV12-3 or TRBV12-4 and TRBJ1-1; possible D gene TRBD1, 5 bases. Deletions cut 8 bases from V and 3 bases from J, with 16 bases between. The CDR3 is 14 amino acids. The CDR3: CASSPRWGDTEAFF. CDR3 DNA sequence: TGTGCCAGCTCGCCCCGATGGGGGGACACTGAAGCTTTCTTT.

This clonotype was detected a few times. The chain carries TRBV6-6 and TRBJ2-6; 7 bases align to TRBD1. V lost 7 bases and J lost 2; bases outside the gene matches: 5. Germline CDR1 is MNHNY and CDR2 is SVGAGI (reference sequence). The CDR3 has 15 amino acids. CDR3 DNA: TGTGCCAGCACCAACGACAGGGCTGGGGCCAACGTCCTGACTTTC. Encoded protein: CASTNDRAGANVLTF.

This sequence joins TRBV9 and TRBJ1-6; TRBD1 matches at 9 bases. CDR3 size: 14 residues. J gave up 6 bases and V 2 bases, and 0 bases lay outside the gene matches. Per germline, CDR1 SGDLS and CDR2 YYNGEE. CDR3 sequence (DNA): TGTGCCAGCAGCGTGACAGGGGGTAATTCACCCCTCCACTTT. Translating gives CASSVTGGNSPLHF.

This chain joins TRBV5-1 and TRBJ2-3; TRBD1 is a possible D gene (6 bases). The V gene's germline CDR1 is SGHRS and CDR2 YFSETQ. Deletions cut 3 bases from V and 4 bases from J, with 18 bases between. This CDR3 has 16 residues. The DNA of the CDR3 is TGCGCCAGCAGCTCAGTATTTTATGGGGGCGCAGATACGCAGTATTTT. The encoded protein is CASSSVFYGGADTQYF.

V usage is TRBV3-1 and J usage is TRBJ1-2; the match to TRBD1 covers 7 bases. The CDR3 is 15 residues long. Trimming removed 5 bases from V and 4 bases from J; junction bases left unmatched: 10. Germline assignment: CDR1 LGHDT and CDR2 YNNKEL (reference sequence). CDR3 nucleotide sequence: TGTGCCAGCAGCTCCAACCGACAGGGCCCCTATGGCTACACCTTC. Encoded protein: CASSSNRQGPYGYTF.

The rearrangement joins TRBV5-5 to TRBJ1-2; 9 bases map to TRBD1. With V trimmed by 7 bases and J by 8 bases, 9 bases remained unmatched. Germline CDR1 reads SGHKS; CDR2 reads YYEKEE (reference sequence). This CDR3 has 13 residues. CDR3 loop: CASDLDRGYGYTF. DNA for the CDR3: TGTGCCAGCGACCTGGACAGGGGATACGGCTACACCTTC.

In its sample, this clonotype was seen a few times. The chain combines TRBV15 with TRBJ1-2; TRBD1 matches at 9 bases. With 1 base clipped from V and 13 bases from J, the junction kept 1 base outside the gene matches. The CDR3 covers 11 residues. Germline V gene data show CDR1 as LNHNV and CDR2 as YYDKDF (reference sequence). This chain's CDR3 is CATSRGTGVTF. Here the CDR3 DNA reads TGTGCCACCAGCAGAGGGACAGGGGTCACCTTC. The full variable domain, in which reference TRBV15 and TRBJ1-2 provide the parts outside the CDR3, is DAMVIQNPRYQVTQFGKPVTLSCSQTLNHNVMYWYQQKSSQAPKLLFHYYDKDFNNEADTPDNFQSRRPNTSFCFLDIRSPGLGDTAMYLCATSRGTGVTFGSGTRLTVV.

The chain employs TRBV7-6 and TRBJ2-7; no clear D gene. In germline, CDR1 is SGHVS, CDR2 FNYEAQ. V lost 4 bases, J lost 2 bases, and 6 bases lay in between. The CDR3 spans 12 residues. CDR3 protein: CASSSPPYEQYF. The DNA of the CDR3 is TGTGCCAGCAGCTCGCCCCCCTACGAGCAGTACTTC.

This clonotype was recorded a few times. The rearrangement joins TRBV4-2 to TRBJ1-1; no firm D call. Between the trimmed V and J ends, which lost 1 base and 3 bases, there was a span of 6 bases. Germline V gene lookup returns CDR1 LGHNA and CDR2 YNFKEQ. This CDR3 has 13 amino acids. The CDR3 DNA sequence: TGTGCCAGCAGCCAAGTTAGGGACACTGAAGCTTTCTTT. Protein sequence: CASSQVRDTEAFF.

This clonotype appeared a few times. The chain combines TRBV3-1 with TRBJ2-3; TRBD1 matches 12 bases. Looked up from germline, CDR1 is LGHDT and CDR2 is YNNKEL (reference sequence). The CDR3 extends over 16 amino acids. V was clipped by 3 bases and J by 4 bases; unmatched bases: 5. The CDR3 spells CASSHRDRGQPDTQYF. The CDR3 DNA sequence: TGTGCCAGCAGCCATCGGGACAGGGGGCAGCCAGATACGCAGTATTTT.

Only a few counts were recorded for this clonotype. This chain uses TRBV28 with TRBJ1-1; D is perhaps TRBD1 (5 bases). This CDR3 region has 14 residues. Germline lookup yields CDR1 MDHEN and CDR2 SYDVKM. Trimming removed 7 bases from V and 5 bases from J, with 17 bases in between. CDR3 amino acids: CASIEGTKRTEAFF. DNA for the CDR3: TGTGCCAGCATTGAGGGGACTAAGCGGACTGAAGCTTTCTTT.

This clonotype was counted a few times. V and J are TRBV29-1 and TRBJ2-7; D possibly matches TRBD1 or TRBD2 (5 bases each). The CDR3 has 15 amino acids. V was clipped by 6 bases and J by 7 bases, with 25 bases between them. CDR1 and CDR2 (germline): SQVTM, ANQGSEA. This CDR3 reads CSVAGDRDLPYEQYF. The DNA for the CDR3 is TGCAGCGTCGCCGGGGATCGGGACCTTCCTTATGAGCAGTACTTC.

This clonotype was counted between two and nine times. The CDR3 nucleotides read TGTGCCAGCAGCTCACCAAGGGGGGGAGGTAGCATGAACACTGAAGCTTTCTTT. It is translated as CASSSPRGGGSMNTEAFF. The J gene is TRBJ1-1, the V gene TRBV11-2; perhaps TRBD1 as D (6 bases). The CDR3 spans 18 residues. Trimming shortened V by 4 bases and J by 0 bases, and 21 bases separated the two germline ends. Germline lookup yields CDR1 SGHAT and CDR2 FQNNGV.

The V call is TRBV20-1, the J call TRBJ1-2; D is possibly TRBD1 (5 bases). V gave up 6 bases and J gave up 8 bases, with 19 bases separating them. The CDR3 is 13 amino acids. Germline V gene lookup returns CDR1 DFQATT and CDR2 SNEGSKA (reference sequence). The DNA of the CDR3 is TGCAGTGCCCCCCGGGCCAGGGAGAGCGGCTACACCTTC. Amino acids: CSAPRARESGYTF.

The chain employs TRBV20-1 and TRBJ1-1, with no clear D. The CDR3 loop spans 13 amino acids. Germline values: CDR1 DFQATT, CDR2 SNEGSKA (reference sequence). The V end was cut by 2 bases, the J end by 0 bases, with 7 bases between. For the CDR3, the DNA is TGCAGTGCTAGAATCCCCTTGAACACTGAAGCTTTCTTT. The encoded protein is CSARIPLNTEAFF.

V gene TRBV5-6 combines with J gene TRBJ1-6; 7 bases agree with TRBD1. This CDR3 contains 14 residues. The germline V gene encodes CDR1 SGHDT and CDR2 YYEEEE. The V and J ends lost 4 bases and 10 bases, in that order; junction bases with no gene match: 8. The CDR3 is CASSRYRGASPLHF. The CDR3 DNA follows: TGTGCCAGCAGCCGCTACAGGGGCGCCTCACCCCTCCACTTT.

As regards this clonotype: At one end, the junction sequence differs from germline, possibly due to a read error. The rearrangement links TRBV6-6 to TRBJ2-1; D is tentatively TRBD1 or TRBD2 (5 bases each). The CDR3 sequence is 13 residues long. The V gene's germline CDR1 is MNHNY and CDR2 SVGAGI (reference sequence). CDR3 DNA sequence: TGTGCCAGCACCATGGACGGGGCCAAACGGGGTACCTTC. Translation: CASTMDGAKRGTF.

A few counts support this clonotype. V usage is TRBV28 and J usage is TRBJ2-3; no definite D call. Looked up from germline, CDR1 is MDHEN and CDR2 is SYDVKM. The length of the CDR3 is 14 residues. V was trimmed by 1 base and J by 3 bases, leaving 8 bases between them. The CDR3 nucleotides are TGTGCCAGCAGTTTATCCGGACCAACAGATACGCAGTATTTT. Protein sequence: CASSLSGPTDTQYF.

This clonotype has only a few counts. The rearrangement uses TRBV7-2 and TRBJ1-4; possibly TRBD1 for D (5 bases). Looked up from germline, CDR1 is SGHTA and CDR2 is FQGNSA. Deletions cut 2 bases from V and 7 bases from J, with 11 bases between. The CDR3 consists of 14 residues. CDR3 sequence: CASSLIGGFEKLFF. CDR3 DNA: TGTGCCAGCAGCTTAATCGGGGGTTTTGAAAAACTGTTTTTT.

This clonotype has a count of ten or more. The chain combines TRBV7-2 with TRBJ2-7; 9 bases are a match to TRBD1. This CDR3 spans 14 amino acids. After removal of 5 bases from V and 2 bases from J, the junction contained 4 bases not matched to a gene. Germline CDR1 reads SGHTA; CDR2 reads FQGNSA. CDR3 amino acids: CASSPRQGAYEQYF. Written as DNA, the CDR3 is TGTGCCAGCAGCCCTCGACAGGGGGCCTACGAGCAGTACTTC.

The CDR3 DNA sequence: TGTGCCAGCAGTTTAAGCGTGGACGGGGAGCTGTTTTTT. It translates to CASSLSVDGELFF. This chain links TRBV12-3 or TRBV12-4 with TRBJ2-2, with D hard to call. This CDR3 is built from 13 residues. Trimming stripped 2 bases from V and 7 bases from J, with 8 bases between.

The genes are TRBV4-2 and TRBJ2-3; 12 positions agree with TRBD2. The germline V gene has CDR1 LGHNA and CDR2 YNFKEQ. V dropped 0 bases and J dropped 5; count of bases not matched to a gene: 9. The CDR3 is 18 residues long. The CDR3 sequence: CASSQDLTSGGLRDTQYF. The CDR3 region has the DNA TGTGCCAGCAGCCAAGATTTGACTAGCGGGGGCCTGAGAGATACGCAGTATTTT.

This chain joins TRBV12-3 or TRBV12-4 and TRBJ1-2; TRBD1 matches 11 bases. This CDR3 region has 18 residues. J lost 4 bases, V lost 5 bases, and 15 bases had no gene match. The CDR3 DNA reads as TGTGCCAGCAGTCACGGTGTCGGACAGGGGGCGATGGGCTATGGCTACACCTTC. This translates into CASSHGVGQGAMGYGYTF.

This clonotype was recorded at least ten times. The CDR3 DNA sequence: TGTGCCAGCAGTCCCCAGATGAACACTGAAGCTTTCTTT. It codes for CASSPQMNTEAFF. The genes are TRBV12-3 or TRBV12-4 and TRBJ1-1; D is ambiguous. The germline V and J ends were trimmed by 5 bases and 0 bases, with 7 bases remaining between them. The CDR3 has 13 residues.

This clonotype turned up a few times. The rearrangement uses TRBV5-6 and TRBJ2-3; TRBD1 matches at 8 bases. CDR3 length: 12 residues. The trim removed 3 bases at V and 6 bases at J, leaving 0 bases unmatched. CDR1 and CDR2 (germline): SGHDT, YYEEEE. DNA of the CDR3: TGTGCCAGCAGCTGGGACAGGGATACGCAGTATTTT. Amino acids: CASSWDRDTQYF.

Only a few counts were recorded for this clonotype. CDR3 sequence: CASSMTSGDGTQYF. CDR3 nucleotides: TGTGCCAGCAGCATGACTAGCGGGGATGGTACGCAGTATTTT. The chain couples TRBV7-3 to TRBJ2-3; TRBD2 matches at 11 bases. The length of the CDR3 is 14 residues. The V gene end was trimmed by 5 bases and the J gene end by 8 bases; junction bases not matched to a gene: 6. Germline CDR1 SGHTA, CDR2 FQGTGA.